The 11 T cell receptor beta chains below all came from one sample that was sequenced in a study of blood T cells in healthy people across ages. Using a J-beta primer mix together with a sample-barcoded 5' primer, a second PCR was run for roughly 7 to 12 cycles. TCRdb fed the 5' RACE reads into MiXCR, producing one record per CDR3 protein. The sample contains some 1.6 million distinct CDR3 sequences, about 35% of which appear only once. Sequenced input: blood. These receptors were taken from a woman aged 25 to 39 in good health.

The chain employs TRBV12-3 or TRBV12-4 and TRBJ2-3, with TRBD2 as a possible D gene (5 bases). Trimming removed 6 bases at V and 10 bases at J, with 23 bases between. CDR3 length equals 15 residues. The CDR3 sequence is CASSPGPLLYGAQYF. Here the CDR3 DNA reads TGTGCCAGCAGCCCGGGTCCTCTTCTCTACGGGGCGCAGTATTTT.

This chain connects TRBV12-5 to TRBJ1-1; tentatively, D is TRBD1 (6 bases). The CDR3 contains 14 residues. V lost 5 bases, J lost 4 bases, and 14 bases lay in between. Per germline, CDR1 LGHNT and CDR2 FRNRAP. CDR3 nucleotide sequence: TGTGCTAGTGGTCCAGGGGACGGTGGCACTGAAGCTTTCTTT. It encodes CASGPGDGGTEAFF.

The sample holds many counts of this clonotype. The chain employs TRBV27 and TRBJ2-7, with no clear D. Germline-derived CDR1 and CDR2 are MNHEY and SMNVEV (reference sequence). V was shortened by 3 bases and J by 3 bases, with 9 bases between the two germline ends. The CDR3 has 13 amino acids. CDR3 sequence reads: CASSFGLGYEQYF. The CDR3 coding sequence is TGTGCCAGCAGTTTCGGGCTAGGCTACGAGCAGTACTTC.

This chain uses TRBV28 with TRBJ2-5, with D possibly matching TRBD2 (5 bases). The CDR3 runs to 14 residues. Trimming left V 1 base short and J 4 bases short, with 10 bases between. Germline CDR1 is MDHEN and CDR2 is SYDVKM. In DNA, the CDR3 is TGTGCCAGCAGTTTATCGTCCGGGATAGAGACCCAGTACTTC. Amino acids: CASSLSSGIETQYF.

In regard to this clonotype: It may be a read error: a sequence one base away is much more abundant. J is TRBJ2-7 and V is TRBV9; TRBD1 might be the D (6 bases). Germline lookup yields CDR1 SGDLS and CDR2 YYNGEE. The CDR3 contains 16 residues. The CDR3 DNA sequence: TGTGCCGGCAGCGTAGTTAGGGGCCGGGACATCTACGAGCAGTACTTC. Its translation: CAGSVVRGRDIYEQYF.

This chain joins TRBV7-9 and TRBJ2-1; 7 bases align to TRBD2. The junction had 16 bases not matched to a gene; V was cut back by 6 bases and J by 5 bases. The CDR3 runs 17 residues. CDR1 and CDR2 from the germline V gene are SEHNR and FQNEAQ (reference sequence). CDR3 region: CASSSVGGGRGDNEQFF. CDR3 coding DNA: TGTGCCAGCAGTTCCGTTGGGGGGGGTCGCGGGGACAATGAGCAGTTCTTC.

As to this clonotype: A much larger clone differs by one base, so this may be a read error. V and J are TRBV5-1 and TRBJ2-1, with D unclear. The CDR3 consists of 15 residues. Germline-derived CDR1 and CDR2 are SGHRS and YFSETQ. The V and J ends lost 1 base and 3 bases respectively, with 11 bases between them. The CDR3 DNA is TGCGCCAGCAGCTTGCAAGGGTCTAACTACAATGAGCAGTTCTTC. It yields the protein CASSLQGSNYNEQFF.

The chain recombines TRBV2 with TRBJ2-6; D gene unclear. V was clipped by 5 bases and J by 6 bases, with 8 bases between them. The CDR3 has 13 residues. Germline V lookup: CDR1 SNHLY, CDR2 FYNNEI. The CDR3, as DNA: TGTGCCAGCAGTCGTGCTTCGGCCAACGTCCTGACTTTC. It yields the protein CASSRASANVLTF.

The gene calls are TRBV29-1 and TRBJ1-4; D is unresolved. Germline lookup yields CDR1 SQVTM and CDR2 ANQGSEA. The CDR3 is 13 residues long. V gave up 4 bases and J gave up 4 bases, with 10 bases separating them. CDR3 nucleotides: TGCAGCGTTGTCGGAGGATATAATGAAAAACTGTTTTTT. As protein: CSVVGGYNEKLFF.

This chain links TRBV28 with TRBJ1-5; no firm D call. The CDR3 runs to 13 residues. Germline V gives CDR1 MDHEN, CDR2 SYDVKM. Trimming cost V 3 bases and J 3 bases, with 6 bases left between them. In DNA form, the CDR3 reads TGTGCCAGCAGTTTTGGGTTCAATCAGCCCCAGCATTTT. Amino acids: CASSFGFNQPQHF.

This chain joins TRBV7-2 and TRBJ2-5, with D perhaps given as TRBD1 or TRBD2 (5 bases each). The tail of the sequence fits TRBJ2-1 better, so the J call may be wrong. CDR1 is SGHTA and CDR2 is FQGNSA in the germline V gene. The CDR3 spans 16 residues. The CDR3 sequence is CASSFYEKGTQETQFF. CDR3 coding DNA: TGTGCCAGCAGCTTTTACGAGAAGGGGACCCAAGAGACCCAGTTCTTC.